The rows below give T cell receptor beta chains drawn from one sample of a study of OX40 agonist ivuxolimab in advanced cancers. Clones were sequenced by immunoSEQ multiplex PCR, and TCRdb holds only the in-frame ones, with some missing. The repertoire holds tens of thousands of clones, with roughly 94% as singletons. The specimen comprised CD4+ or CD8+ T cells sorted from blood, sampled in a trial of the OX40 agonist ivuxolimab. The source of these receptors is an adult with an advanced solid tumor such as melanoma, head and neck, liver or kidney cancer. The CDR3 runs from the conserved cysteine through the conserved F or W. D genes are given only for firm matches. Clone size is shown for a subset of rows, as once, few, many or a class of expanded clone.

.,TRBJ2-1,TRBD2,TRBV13,TGTGCCAGCAGCATAAGACTAGCGGGGTACAATGAGCAGTTCTTC,CASSIRLAGYNEQFF
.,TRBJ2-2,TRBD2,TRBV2,TGTGCCAGCAGTCCGGGACTAGGATTGAACACCGGGGAGCTGTTTTTT,CASSPGLGLNTGELFF
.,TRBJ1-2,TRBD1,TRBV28,TGTGCCAGCAGTTTCAGGACAGGGGGCGGCTACACCTTC,CASSFRTGGGYTF
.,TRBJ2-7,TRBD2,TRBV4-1,TGCGCCAGCAGCCCCCTTGTGGCGGGAGGCTCCTACGAGCAGTACTTC,CASSPLVAGGSYEQYF
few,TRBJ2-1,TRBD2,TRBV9,TGTGCCAGCAGCGTCGGGGGGATTGAGCAGTTCTTC,CASSVGGIEQFF
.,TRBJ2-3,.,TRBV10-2,TGCGCCAGCAGTGAGTGGGATACGCAGTATTTT,CASSEWDTQYF
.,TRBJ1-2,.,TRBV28,TGTGCCAGCAGTCACAGGGACTATGGCTACACCTTC,CASSHRDYGYTF
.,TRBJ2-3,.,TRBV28,TGTGCCAGCAGTTTTTACCGGGGGCTTGGCACAGATACGCAGTATTTT,CASSFYRGLGTDTQYF
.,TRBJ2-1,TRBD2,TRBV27,TGTGCCAGCAGTTTAACCGGGACTAGCGGGAGGCCCTACAATGAGCAGTTCTTC,CASSLTGTSGRPYNEQFF
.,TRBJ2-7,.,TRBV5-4,TGTGCCAGCAGCCATAGGGGGGCCAACGAGCAGTACTTC,CASSHRGANEQYF
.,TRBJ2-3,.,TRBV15,TGTGCCACCAGCTATTCCGGGGCAGATACGCAGTATTTT,CATSYSGADTQYF
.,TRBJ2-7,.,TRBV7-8,TGTGCCAGCAGCTCCCCTCCGGGGCTTACCTACGAGCAGTACTTC,CASSSPPGLTYEQYF
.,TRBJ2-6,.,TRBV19,TGTGCCAGTAGTATAGATCTAGTCACTGGGGCCAACGTCCTGACTTTC,CASSIDLVTGANVLTF
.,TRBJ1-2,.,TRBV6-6,TGTGCCAGCAGTTACGGGGGGGACTATGGCTACACCTTC,CASSYGGDYGYTF
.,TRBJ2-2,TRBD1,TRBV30,TGTGCCTGGAGGGGGACAGTCACCGGGGAGCTGTTTTTT,CAWRGTVTGELFF
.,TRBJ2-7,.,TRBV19,TGTGCCAGTAGTCCAGGGGCAGGATACGAGCAGTACTTC,CASSPGAGYEQYF
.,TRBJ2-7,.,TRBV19,TGTGCCAGTAGTATAGCGGGAGAAGCGACCTACGAGCAGTACTTC,CASSIAGEATYEQYF
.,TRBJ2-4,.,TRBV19,TGTGCCAGTAGTATAGCGGGCGGCAAAAACATTCAGTACTTC,CASSIAGGKNIQYF
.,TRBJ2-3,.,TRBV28,TGTGCCAGCCAGTCGAACCAACTCACAGATACGCAGTATTTT,CASQSNQLTDTQYF
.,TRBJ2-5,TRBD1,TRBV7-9,TGTGCCAGCAGCATAAGGACAGGGTATTTGCAAGAGACCCAGTACTTC,CASSIRTGYLQETQYF
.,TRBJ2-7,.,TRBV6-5,TGTGCCAGCAGTCCGGTGAGAGGGAACGAGCAGTACTTC,CASSPVRGNEQYF
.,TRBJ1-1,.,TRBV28,TGTGCCAGCAGTTCCCAGGACGGCCGCCTGAACACTGAAGCTTTCTTT,CASSSQDGRLNTEAFF
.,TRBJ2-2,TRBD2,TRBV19,TGTGCCAGTAGTATGGCTAGCGGGGGGGAGCTGTTTTTT,CASSMASGGELFF
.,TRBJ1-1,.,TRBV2,TGTGCCAGCACGGACAAGAACACTGAAGCTTTCTTT,CASTDKNTEAFF
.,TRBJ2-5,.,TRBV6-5,TGTGCCAGCAGTTATCAACCCCCGAAGTACCAAGAGACCCAGTACTTC,CASSYQPPKYQETQYF
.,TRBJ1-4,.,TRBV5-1,TGCGCCAGCAGCGTAAACAGCGCTTGGGGTGAAAAACTGTTTTTT,CASSVNSAWGEKLFF
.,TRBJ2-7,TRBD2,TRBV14,TGTGCCAGCAGCCAGGTTAGCGGGAGCGGTAACGAGCAGTACTTC,CASSQVSGSGNEQYF
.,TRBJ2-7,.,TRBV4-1,TGCGCCAGCAGCTGGCGTGAGAAGGGAGCCTACGAGCAGTACTTC,CASSWREKGAYEQYF
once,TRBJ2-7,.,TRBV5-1,TGCGCCAGCAGCTTGGAAGGTCCGTCCTACGAGCAGTACTTC,CASSLEGPSYEQYF
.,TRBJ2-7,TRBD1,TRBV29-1,TGCAGCGTTGAAGATGGGACAGGGAGGTACGAGCAGTACTTC,CSVEDGTGRYEQYF
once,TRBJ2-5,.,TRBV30,TGTGCCTGGGGGGGCCAGGAAGAGACCCAGTACTTC,CAWGGQEETQYF
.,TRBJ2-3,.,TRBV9,TGTGCCAGCAGCGTAGGGGGCGGCCCCTTAGATACGCAGTATTTT,CASSVGGGPLDTQYF
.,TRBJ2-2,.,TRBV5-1,TGCGCCAGCAGCTTGGTACAGGGAGCCGGGGAGCTGTTTTTT,CASSLVQGAGELFF
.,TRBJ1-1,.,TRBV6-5,TGTGCCAGCAGTTACAGAAAGGGACGGATGAACACTGAAGCTTTCTTT,CASSYRKGRMNTEAFF
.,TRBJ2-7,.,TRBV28,TGTGCCAGCAACTCTCCTCCGGGTGGAATCAACGAGCAGTACTTC,CASNSPPGGINEQYF
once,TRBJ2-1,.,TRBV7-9,TGTGCCAGCAGCTTAGGGCCCGGGAGTCTAAACAATGAGCAGTTCTTC,CASSLGPGSLNNEQFF
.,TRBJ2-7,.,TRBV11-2,TGTGCCAGCAGCTTATTAAGGGACAACTACGAGCAGTACTTC,CASSLLRDNYEQYF
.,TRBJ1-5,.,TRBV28,TGTGCCAGCAGTTTATTTAGCCCCCCCCAGCATTTT,CASSLFSPPQHF
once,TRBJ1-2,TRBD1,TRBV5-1,TGCGCCAGCAGCGCAACCGGGACAGGGGGGTATGGCTACACCTTC,CASSATGTGGYGYTF
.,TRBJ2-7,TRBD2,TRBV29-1,TGCAGCGTGGAGGGGACTAGCGGGAGATACGAGCAGTACTTC,CSVEGTSGRYEQYF
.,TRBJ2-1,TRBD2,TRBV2,TGTGCCAGCACGGAAACTAGCGGGAGTTCTGATGAGCAGTTCTTC,CASTETSGSSDEQFF
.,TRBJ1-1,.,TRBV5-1,TGCGCCAGCAGCTTGGGCGGGCAGACTTTTGAAGCTTTCTTT,CASSLGGQTFEAFF
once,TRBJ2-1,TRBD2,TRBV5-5,TGTGCCAGCAGCCTGACTAGCGGGCTTGAGCAGTTCTTC,CASSLTSGLEQFF
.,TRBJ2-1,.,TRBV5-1,TGCGCCAGCACATCCCCCTCTGAACGGGAGCACAATGAGCAGTTCTTC,CASTSPSEREHNEQFF
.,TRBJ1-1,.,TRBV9,TGTGCCAGCAGTTTTCGAGGGCAGGCGACAGAAGCTTTCTTT,CASSFRGQATEAFF
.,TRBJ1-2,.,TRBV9,TGTGCCAGCAGCGTAGATGGAGGGGACTATGGCTACACCTTC,CASSVDGGDYGYTF